A selection of T cell receptor beta chains follows, all from one sample in a study of Ad26.COV2.S vaccination and SARS-CoV-2 variants. The data were produced by immunoSEQ multiplex PCR, yet TCRdb's version contains in-frame clones alone and is incomplete. Among about half a million clones, nearly 90% were seen once, and the ten largest hold under 2%. Sequences were derived from peripheral blood, sampled in a trial of Ad26.COV2.S vaccine versus placebo. The receptors stem from a person between 18 and 59 years old who received the Ad26.COV2.S COVID-19 vaccine or a placebo. CDR3s include the opening cysteine and the closing phenylalanine or tryptophan. Each record gives: V gene, CDR3 length, CDR3 protein.

TRBV27,16,CASSFRMTSEPYEQYF
TRBV19,13,CASSISTPETQYF
TRBV25-1,12,CASSDSGTEQFF
TRBV5-1,16,CASRPGTSSLGDTQYF
TRBV5-8,16,CASSGQVILNSYEQYF
TRBV5-1,14,CASSLGGQPTEAFF
TRBV5-4,15,CASSWNGPINYGYTF
TRBV10-3,14,CAISESSGGSGYTF
TRBV5-1,14,CASSPDAGGDEQFF
TRBV4-1,15,CASSPHPLTPSEQYF
TRBV5-4,16,CASSRDRPRDYNEQFF
TRBV28,15,CASSPPGQGWYEQYF
TRBV5-4,17,CASSLLSPGHLNSPLHF
TRBV25-1,17,CASSEYLQVREENTIYF
TRBV2,12,CASSEIMETQYF
TRBV18,15,CASSSVGVTNEKLFF
TRBV3-1/TRBV3-2,12,CASSLMGDEQFF
TRBV10-2,14,CASCRGTLAYEQYF
TRBV28,14,CASNRGTVNEKLFF
TRBV7-9,17,CASSFSDPGATNEKLFF
TRBV30,13,CAWSVLYTGELFF
TRBV2,16,CASSKQQGPRLYGYTF
TRBV27,16,CASSLGGYRGVDGYTF
TRBV28,12,CASMGDTGELFF
TRBV5-1,15,CASRIEPTGDTEAFF
TRBV15,16,CATSRDRGAIYYGYTF
TRBV5-4,15,CASSFPDRDSDTQYF
TRBV30,15,CAWRLKGAGYQPQHF
TRBV7-8,11,CASSIGTEAFF
TRBV4-3,14,CASSQGGGGSPLHF
TRBV5-1,13,CASRTSGSYEQYF
TRBV14,14,CASSLGRGPNGYTF
TRBV28,14,CASSLYSPDQPQHF
TRBV5-8,16,CASSTWTGNSNQPQHF
TRBV6-2/TRBV6-3,15,CASSYSGTGASGYTF
TRBV9,15,CASSGDSVTAGELFF
TRBV5-1,16,CASSYSQGPGNSPLHF
TRBV6-5,14,CASSYKFRDYEQYF
TRBV13,14,CASSSGRAATKQYF
TRBV27,15,CASSLYTGSNQPQHF
TRBV28,15,CASSPALGHVQPQHF
TRBV19,20,CASSPLFFSGGSVASYEQYF
TRBV2,15,CASTSGGRATGELFF
TRBV5-1,11,CASSLQETQYF
TRBV25-1,17,CASSAGGAGSYNSPLHF
TRBV6-2/TRBV6-3,17,CASSSRRRDRSVHEQFF
TRBV6-5,16,CASSYGSPGGSYEQYF
TRBV6-5,16,CASSYSRDLHTGELFF
TRBV5-1,15,CASSLVSGGDYEQYF
TRBV19,14,CASTRSGGGQPQHF
TRBV5-1,15,CASSLSSTKVDTQYF
TRBV5-1,13,CASSFREGYEQYF
TRBV11-2,17,CASSPRRTLSDTDTQYF
TRBV11-3,12,CASRPTGGEQFF
TRBV7-9,17,CASSLGQGGSGANVLTF
TRBV5-1,17,CASSVRQGTVLRTEAFF
TRBV11-3,13,CASSSSGVTEAFF
TRBV28,16,CASRGLGTSPQDTQYF